One sample yielded the 27 T cell receptor beta chains listed below, sequenced in a study of cytomegalovirus exposure and HLA in healthy donors. In the PCR, 60 Vbeta and 13 Jbeta primers were used. Measured with immunoSEQ multiplex PCR; TCRdb has only the in-frame clones, and not every one. The sample shows about 140,000 clones, 76% of them seen only once. Material: PBMCs. These TCRs come from a man aged 35-49 years in good health and CMV-seronegative.

In this sample, this clone turned up a few times. This chain uses TRBV6-5 with TRBJ1-2, with a weak D call TRBD1 (6 bases). CDR3 length equals 12 residues. The germline gives CDR1 MNHEY, CDR2 SVGAGI. Trimming left V 5 bases short and J 6 bases short, with 10 bases between. CDR3 amino acids: CASSPNRDGYTF. The CDR3 nucleotides read TGTGCCAGCAGTCCCAACAGGGATGGCTACACCTTC.

The rearrangement uses TRBV28 and TRBJ2-7, with D unresolved. Germline CDR1 MDHEN, CDR2 SYDVKM. Trimming shortened V by 5 bases and J by 0 bases, and 17 bases separated the two germline ends. This CDR3 contains 16 residues. The CDR3 sequence is CASSTPTRPGSYEQYF. The CDR3 DNA sequence: TGTGCCAGCAGTACCCCGACACGGCCTGGCTCCTACGAGCAGTACTTC.

The chain couples TRBV6-5 to TRBJ2-5; 8 bases are shared with TRBD2. The length of the CDR3 is 14 residues. With V trimmed by 6 bases and J by 5 bases, 8 bases remained unmatched. Germline CDR1 is MNHEY and CDR2 is SVGAGI. CDR3 region: CASRLLAGWETQYF. The DNA for the CDR3 is TGTGCCAGCAGGCTCCTAGCGGGCTGGGAGACCCAGTACTTC.

The gene calls are TRBV7-9 and TRBJ2-7, with 7 positions matching TRBD1. The end of the DNA is better explained by TRBJ2-5, so the J call may be wrong. CDR3 length equals 15 residues. Germline CDR1 SEHNR, CDR2 FQNEAQ (reference sequence). The CDR3 DNA is TGTGCCAGCAGCTGGAGACAGGGTCTCCAAGAGACCCAGTACTTC. The encoded protein is CASSWRQGLQETQYF.

The V call is TRBV7-7, the J call TRBJ2-5; D might be TRBD2 (5 bases). There are 13 residues in the CDR3. V was shortened by 0 bases and J by 5 bases, with 7 bases between the two germline ends. Germline CDR1 reads SSHAT; CDR2 reads FNYEAQ (reference sequence). The CDR3 region has the DNA TGTGCCAGCAGCTTAGCTAGAGGGGAGACCCAGTACTTC. It yields the protein CASSLARGETQYF. Full variable domain (rest looked up from reference TRBV7-7 and TRBJ2-5): GAGVSQSPRYKVTKRGQDVTLRCDPISSHATLYWYQQALGQGPEFLTYFNYEAQPDKSGLPSDRFSAERPEGSISTLTIQRTEQRDSAMYRCASSLARGETQYFGPGTRLLVL.

The J gene is TRBJ2-7, the V gene TRBV30; 9 bases map to TRBD1. CDR1 GTSNPN and CDR2 SVGIG come from the germline V gene (reference sequence). The trim removed 2 bases at V and 5 bases at J, leaving 10 bases unmatched. This CDR3 has 15 amino acids. The CDR3 loop reads CAWSRGQGLTDEQYF. In DNA, the CDR3 is TGTGCCTGGAGTCGGGGACAGGGTCTAACCGACGAGCAGTACTTC. Together with reference TRBV30 and TRBJ2-7, the CDR3 gives the full variable domain: SQTIHQWPATLVQPVGSPLSLECTVEGTSNPNLYWYRQAAGRGLQLLFYSVGIGQISSEVPQNLSASRPQDRQFILSSKKLLLSDSGFYLCAWSRGQGLTDEQYFGPGTRLTVT.

The rearrangement uses TRBV6-1 and TRBJ1-2, with a tentative D call TRBD1 (5 bases). The CDR3 sequence is 13 residues long. CDR1 MNHNS and CDR2 SASEGT come from the germline V gene. The V end was cut by 1 base, the J end by 9 bases, with 12 bases between. CDR3 sequence: CASSEGTSRSYTF. The DNA of the CDR3 is TGTGCCAGCAGTGAAGGGACATCAAGGAGCTACACCTTC.

The V gene is TRBV2, the J gene TRBJ1-4; TRBD1 might be the D (6 bases). In germline, CDR1 is SNHLY, CDR2 FYNNEI. Trimming left V 7 bases short and J 7 bases short, with 16 bases between. This CDR3 region has 14 residues. CDR3 sequence reads: CASTKQGLGEKLFF. CDR3 DNA: TGTGCCAGCACCAAACAGGGTTTGGGTGAAAAACTGTTTTTT. The variable domain in full, completed from reference TRBV2 and TRBJ1-4, reads EPEVTQTPSHQVTQMGQEVILRCVPISNHLYFYWYRQILGQKVEFLVSFYNNEISEKSEIFDDQFSVERPDGSNFTLKIRSTKLEDSAMYFCASTKQGLGEKLFFGSGTQLSVL.

This clone was seen a handful of times. The V call is TRBV6-1, the J call TRBJ1-4; 8 nucleotides line up with TRBD1. This CDR3 has 14 amino acids. The ends lost 1 base at V and 7 bases at J; junction bases unmatched: 2. From germline, CDR1 is MNHNS and CDR2 SASEGT. CDR3 loop: CASSEGRGLEKLFF. The CDR3 DNA is TGTGCCAGCAGTGAAGGCAGGGGGCTTGAAAAACTGTTTTTT.

CDR3 coding DNA: TGTGCCAGCAGTCTTCCGGAGGGCTACCCCTACGAGCAGTACTTC. Protein: CASSLPEGYPYEQYF. J is TRBJ2-7 and V is TRBV28; D is possibly TRBD2 (6 bases). The CDR3 is 15 residues long. Germline CDR1 reads MDHEN; CDR2 reads SYDVKM. V lost 5 bases, J lost 2 bases, and 16 bases lay in between.

Notes on this clone: Additional DNA sequences in this sample encode the identical CDR3. The chain's CDR3 is CASGRTGGSYEQYF. CDR3 sequence (DNA): TGTGCCAGCGGGCGGACAGGGGGCTCCTACGAGCAGTACTTC. The chain uses TRBV5-4 and TRBJ2-7, with 10 bases lining up with TRBD1. The germline V gene has CDR1 SGHNT and CDR2 YYREEE (reference sequence). This CDR3 has 14 residues. J was trimmed by 0 bases and V by 7 bases; bases with no gene match: 4.

The genes are TRBV29-1 and TRBJ2-2; TRBD1 agrees at 9 bases. Trimming took 1 base from V and 8 from J; bases not matched to a gene: 8. CDR3 length: 15 residues. The germline V gene has CDR1 SQVTM and CDR2 ANQGSEA. The CDR3 nucleotides read TGCAGCGTTGAAGTACGCAGGGACAGGGTGGGGGAGCTGTTTTTT. This gives the protein CSVEVRRDRVGELFF.

The rearrangement joins TRBV11-3 to TRBJ1-1; D gene unclear. Looked up from germline, CDR1 is SGHNT and CDR2 is YENEEA. Between the trimmed V and J ends, which lost 5 bases and 5 bases, there was a span of 15 bases. The CDR3 length is 14 residues. The CDR3 coding sequence is TGTGCCAGCAGCGGTGAGGGTGAGTTGACTGAAGCTTTCTTT. Translating gives CASSGEGELTEAFF.

The rearrangement links TRBV7-2 to TRBJ1-1, with D hard to call. There are 16 residues in the CDR3. Germline V gene sequence: CDR1 SGHTA, CDR2 FQGNSA. Trimming took off 1 base at V and 0 bases at J, with 12 bases between the two ends. The CDR3 DNA is TGTGCCAGCAGCTTAGTTGGATACAGCATGAACACTGAAGCTTTCTTT. This gives the protein CASSLVGYSMNTEAFF. Together with reference TRBV7-2 and TRBJ1-1, the CDR3 gives the full variable domain: GAGVSQSPSNKVTEKGKDVELRCDPISGHTALYWYRQSLGQGLEFLIYFQGNSAPDKSGLPSDRFSAERTGGSVSTLTIQRTQQEDSAVYLCASSLVGYSMNTEAFFGQGTRLTVV.

The CDR3 DNA follows: TGTGCCAGCAGCTCGACTGAAGCGAACACCGGGGAGCTGTTTTTT. It specifies CASSSTEANTGELFF. The chain links TRBV11-2 to TRBJ2-2, with D unresolved. Germline V gene data show CDR1 as SGHAT and CDR2 as FQNNGV. The ends were cut back, 4 bases at V and 0 bases at J, with 9 bases in the middle. There are 15 residues in the CDR3.

The chain recombines TRBV5-6 with TRBJ2-7; 7 bases agree with TRBD1. This CDR3 comprises 14 residues. CDR1 is SGHDT, CDR2 YYEEEE, per germline. After removal of 2 bases from V and 3 bases from J, the junction contained 5 bases not matched to a gene. In DNA form, the CDR3 reads TGTGCCAGCAGCTTTCTAGGACAGGTCTACGAGCAGTACTTC. Encoded protein: CASSFLGQVYEQYF.

The rearrangement links TRBV4-3 to TRBJ1-4; D may be TRBD1 (5 bases). Looked up from germline, CDR1 is LGHNA and CDR2 is YSLEER. The germline V and J ends were trimmed by 4 bases and 5 bases, with 11 bases remaining between them. CDR3 length: 14 residues. CDR3 protein: CASSPDTRNEKLFF. In DNA, the CDR3 is TGCGCCAGCAGCCCGGACACCAGGAATGAAAAACTGTTTTTT.

This clone was seen a handful of times. The chain recombines TRBV7-9 with TRBJ1-2; 8 bases are shared with TRBD1. J was trimmed by 8 bases and V by 1 base; bases with no gene match: 9. Germline V lookup: CDR1 SEHNR, CDR2 FQNEAQ (reference sequence). The CDR3 is made up of 15 amino acids. The CDR3 here is CASSLGGNRGEGYTF. In nucleotides, the CDR3 is TGTGCCAGCAGCTTAGGCGGAAACAGGGGGGAAGGCTACACCTTC.

This clone has just a few counts. The genes are TRBV5-1 and TRBJ2-1, with 7 bases fitting TRBD1. Germline CDR1 and CDR2: SGHRS and YFSETQ. V was pared by 0 bases and J by 6 bases, with 3 bases of the junction left unmatched. CDR3 length: 14 amino acids. The CDR3 region has the DNA TGCGCCAGCAGCTTGGGACAGGGTGTCAATGAGCAGTTCTTC. It encodes CASSLGQGVNEQFF.

This chain connects TRBV11-2 to TRBJ2-7, with a weak D call TRBD2 (5 bases). Germline CDR1 reads SGHAT; CDR2 reads FQNNGV. The CDR3 has 13 residues. V lost 5 bases, J lost 1 base, and 9 bases lay in between. The chain's CDR3 is CASSLGESYEQYF. The CDR3 coding sequence is TGTGCCAGCAGCCTCGGGGAGTCCTACGAGCAGTACTTC.

The chain employs TRBV11-2 and TRBJ2-1; 7 positions match TRBD2. Germline CDR1 SGHAT, CDR2 FQNNGV. CDR3 size: 16 residues. V trimming: 3 bases; J trimming: 2 bases; junction bases outside the gene matches: 7. The CDR3, as DNA: TGTGCCAGCAGCTTCCGCCGCGGGAGAGCCTACAATGAGCAGTTCTTC. As protein: CASSFRRGRAYNEQFF. The entire variable domain, with the rest obtained from reference TRBV11-2 and TRBJ2-1, is as follows: EAGVAQSPRYKIIEKRQSVAFWCNPISGHATLYWYQQILGQGPKLLIQFQNNGVVDDSQLPKDRFSAERLKGVDSTLKIQPAKLEDSAVYLCASSFRRGRAYNEQFFGPGTRLTVL.

The gene calls are TRBV6-6 and TRBJ2-2; D possibly corresponds to TRBD2 (6 bases). Trimming shortened V by 6 bases and J by 4 bases, and 12 bases separated the two germline ends. Looked up from germline, CDR1 is MNHNY and CDR2 is SVGAGI (reference sequence). CDR3 length: 14 residues. Here the CDR3 DNA reads TGTGCCAGCAGGACGGGGGAGAGCACCGGGGAGCTGTTTTTT. Protein product: CASRTGESTGELFF.

The chain combines TRBV23-1 with TRBJ2-7, with D perhaps TRBD1 (6 bases). TRBV23-1 is known as an ORF, though its function is uncertain. The length of the CDR3 is 16 residues. The V end was cut by 3 bases, the J end by 5 bases, with 20 bases between. The CDR3 nucleotides read TGCGCCAGCAGTCAGCCAGACAGGCCAGAGATCCACGAGCAGTACTTC. Protein: CASSQPDRPEIHEQYF.

DNA of the CDR3: TGTGCCTGGAGTGTAGCGGGAGCCGGTTACGAGCAGTACTTC. Translating it yields CAWSVAGAGYEQYF. This rearrangement joins TRBV30 to TRBJ2-7, with 8 bases matching TRBD2. Germline assignment: CDR1 GTSNPN and CDR2 SVGIG (reference sequence). This CDR3 spans 14 amino acids. Germline trimming cut 0 bases from V and 4 bases from J; bases unmatched to any gene: 5.

This chain uses TRBV5-4 with TRBJ1-1; D is perhaps TRBD1 (6 bases). V lost 7 bases, J lost 0 bases, and 13 bases lay in between. This CDR3 has 14 residues. Germline V gives CDR1 SGHNT, CDR2 YYREEE (reference sequence). CDR3 region: CASGSDSLNTEAFF. In DNA, the CDR3 is TGTGCCAGCGGCTCGGACAGCCTGAACACTGAAGCTTTCTTT. Combining the CDR3 with reference TRBV5-4 and TRBJ1-1 gives the whole variable domain ETGVTQSPTHLIKTRGQQVTLRCSSQSGHNTVSWYQQALGQGPQFIFQYYREEENGRGNFPPRFSGLQFPNYSSELNVNALELDDSALYLCASGSDSLNTEAFFGQGTRLTVV.

The chain is built from TRBV5-6 and TRBJ2-1, with TRBD1 identical over 10 bases. V lost 0 bases and J lost 2; bases outside the gene matches: 2. Looked up from germline, CDR1 is SGHDT and CDR2 is YYEEEE. CDR3 size: 16 residues. In nucleotides, the CDR3 is TGTGCCAGCAGCTTGGCCGGGACAGGGGCCTACAATGAGCAGTTCTTC. This sequence encodes CASSLAGTGAYNEQFF. Complete variable domain (other parts from reference TRBV5-6 and TRBJ2-1): DAGVTQSPTHLIKTRGQQVTLRCSPKSGHDTVSWYQQALGQGPQFIFQYYEEEERQRGNFPDRFSGHQFPNYSSELNVNALLLGDSALYLCASSLAGTGAYNEQFFGPGTRLTVL.

The rearrangement uses TRBV19 and TRBJ1-1; TRBD1 aligns across 8 bases. The CDR3 is 15 amino acids. Germline V gene data show CDR1 as LNHDA and CDR2 as SQIVND (reference sequence). Germline trimming cut 2 bases from V and 1 base from J; bases unmatched to any gene: 3. Here the CDR3 reads CASSIIGQGNTEAFF. The CDR3 DNA reads as TGTGCCAGTAGTATAATCGGACAGGGGAACACTGAAGCTTTCTTT.